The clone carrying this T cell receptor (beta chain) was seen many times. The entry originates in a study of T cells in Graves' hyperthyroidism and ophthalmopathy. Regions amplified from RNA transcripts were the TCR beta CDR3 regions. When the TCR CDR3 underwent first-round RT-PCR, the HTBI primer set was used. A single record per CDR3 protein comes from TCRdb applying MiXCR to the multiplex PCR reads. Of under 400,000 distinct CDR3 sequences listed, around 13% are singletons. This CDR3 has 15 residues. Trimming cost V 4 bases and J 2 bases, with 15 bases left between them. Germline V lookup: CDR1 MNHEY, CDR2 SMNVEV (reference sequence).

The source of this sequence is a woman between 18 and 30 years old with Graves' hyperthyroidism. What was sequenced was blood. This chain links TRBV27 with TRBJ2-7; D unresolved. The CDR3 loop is CASSSSGAHPYEQYF. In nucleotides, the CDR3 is TGTGCCAGCAGTTCGTCTGGAGCGCACCCCTACGAGCAGTACTTC.